This T cell receptor beta chain was recorded in a study of metastatic and nonmetastatic thyroid tumors. Each patient went into thyroid surgery without having received any treatment. By frequency in the sample, this clone is medium-sized (0.01 to 0.1%). TCRdb reassembled clones from the PCR reads with MiXCR. The data contain tens of thousands of clones, roughly a sixth of them seen just once; the ten biggest clones take up 5% to 7.5%. Germline lookup yields CDR1 MNHNS and CDR2 SASEGT. V was pared by 0 bases and J by 8 bases, with 13 bases between. The CDR3 totals 14 residues. The J gene is TRBJ1-2, the V gene TRBV6-1; D not resolved. Sequencing was done on a sample of blood. This TCR came from a male donor with papillary thyroid cancer or a benign thyroid nodule (not recorded which). Some clones in this sample may be carry-over from other donors' samples. The CDR3 coding sequence is TGTGCCAGCAGTGAAGCCCGGGGATTCTTAGGCTACACCTTC. This sequence encodes CASSEARGFLGYTF.